This entry concerns a single T cell receptor beta chain. Its binding antigen is unknown. Base qualities are not at hand, and no much larger clone is one base apart. The data stem from a study of control samples from healthy donors and cancer patients (dated by TCRdb to about 2020). The method behind the library was the immunoSEQ multiplex PCR assay. TCRdb re-hosts the immuneACCESS table, in-frame sequences only. Its copies lack some clones; in the studies checked, an unresolved V gene accounts for under half of them, and the cause for the rest is not known. The table for this sample lists about 75,000 clones; around 84% of them were counted only once. The ten largest clones take up over 12% of the sample. The sequence derives from a man aged 45-60 years in good health. The specimen sequenced was blood.

The sequence in DNA is TGCAGCGTGCGAAAAACAGGGGTCACTGAAGCTTTCTTT. Translated, this gives CSVRKTGVTEAFF. This chain joins TRBV29-1 to TRBJ1-1, with 7 bases matching TRBD1. The germline V end is reduced by 6 bases and the J end by 4 bases; junction bases left unmatched: 8. From cysteine to phenylalanine, the CDR3 is 13 amino acids long. The kept DNA is CDR3 alone, 39 bases in frame from the first base. Looking up the germline V gene yields CDR1 SQVTM and CDR2 ANQGSEA.